Shown below are 15 T cell receptor beta chains from a single sample sequenced in a study of blood T cell repertoires in COVID-19. Here immunoSEQ multiplex PCR was the method, and the copy in TCRdb shows in-frame clones only, minus some. The sample records about 260,000 clones, 75% to 90% being singletons. The sample taken for sequencing was peripheral blood. The receptors were gathered from a woman in her forties with acute or convalescent COVID-19.

The chain is built from TRBV5-6 and TRBJ2-3, with D maybe TRBD2 (6 bases). The V end lost 1 base, the J end lost 0 bases, and 12 bases lay between the germline ends. CDR3 length: 16 amino acids. Germline V gene lookup returns CDR1 SGHDT and CDR2 YYEEEE. CDR3 amino acids: CASSLLAGSSTDTQYF. The DNA for the CDR3 is TGTGCCAGCAGCTTGCTTGCGGGGTCAAGCACAGATACGCAGTATTTT.

The chain has TRBV5-1 and TRBJ2-2; D possibly corresponds to TRBD2 (5 bases). Germline V gives CDR1 SGHRS, CDR2 YFSETQ. Trimming cost V 7 bases and J 0 bases, with 10 bases left between them. The CDR3 consists of 14 residues. Here the CDR3 reads CASLLAPNTGELFF. CDR3 DNA: TGCGCCAGCCTGCTAGCCCCGAACACCGGGGAGCTGTTTTTT.

The chain has TRBV30 and TRBJ1-1, with D uncertain. The length of the CDR3 is 13 residues. V lost 6 bases to trimming and J lost 1 base, with 12 bases between them. Germline CDR1 reads GTSNPN; CDR2 reads SVGIG (reference sequence). CDR3 bases: TGTGCCTGTACCTTGGGCTCGAACACTGAAGCTTTCTTT. Amino acid sequence: CACTLGSNTEAFF.

This rearrangement joins TRBV6-6 to TRBJ1-3; 7 bases fit TRBD1. The germline V gene encodes CDR1 MNHNY and CDR2 SVGAGI (reference sequence). The J segment lost 0 bases and the V segment lost 5 bases, leaving 1 base of the junction unmatched. This CDR3 comprises 14 residues. Here the CDR3 reads CASSGTASGNTIYF. The CDR3 DNA follows: TGTGCCAGCAGTGGGACAGCCTCTGGAAACACCATATATTTT.

The rearrangement joins TRBV25-1 to TRBJ2-5, with D possibly being TRBD1 (5 bases). This CDR3 spans 16 amino acids. Germline V gene lookup returns CDR1 MGHDK and CDR2 SYGVNS. V lost 0 bases, J lost 3 bases, and 14 bases lay in between. The CDR3 sequence: CASSEYFFQGEETQYF. CDR3 DNA: TGTGCCAGCAGTGAATATTTCTTCCAGGGTGAAGAGACCCAGTACTTC.

The CDR3 region has the DNA TGCGCCAGCACTCCCTCCCGGAGGGCCCCTAATAATGAGCAGTTCTTC. It translates to CASTPSRRAPNNEQFF. The chain recombines TRBV10-1 with TRBJ2-1; perhaps TRBD2 as D (6 bases). CDR1 and CDR2 from the germline V gene are WNHNN and SYGVQD (reference sequence). V was trimmed by 7 bases and J by 7 bases, leaving 23 bases between them. The CDR3 has 16 amino acids.

V is TRBV6-5 and J is TRBJ2-3; D may be TRBD2 (5 bases). This CDR3 contains 14 residues. Trimming stripped 2 bases from V and 0 bases from J, with 6 bases between. Germline CDR1 is MNHEY and CDR2 is SVGAGI. DNA for the CDR3: TGTGCCAGCAGTTACCGGGATAGCACAGATACGCAGTATTTT. It translates to CASSYRDSTDTQYF.

V is TRBV27 and J is TRBJ2-5, with a weak D call TRBD1 (7 bases). The ends were cut back, 4 bases at V and 0 bases at J, with 12 bases in the middle. This CDR3 region has 15 residues. Germline V gene lookup returns CDR1 MNHEY and CDR2 SMNVEV (reference sequence). Here the CDR3 DNA reads TGTGCCAGCAGTTCTCGCGGGACAGACCAAGAGACCCAGTACTTC. Amino acids: CASSSRGTDQETQYF.

The chain is built from TRBV6-5 and TRBJ1-1, with 8 bases that match TRBD1. This CDR3 is 14 amino acids long. Germline CDR1 and CDR2: MNHEY and SVGAGI. Losses at the gene ends were 4 bases for V and 5 bases for J; bases not matched to a gene: 6. DNA of the CDR3: TGTGCCAGCAGTTTATCAGGGGGCTGGACTGAAGCTTTCTTT. It encodes CASSLSGGWTEAFF.

This clone was counted only a few times. V usage is TRBV6-4 and J usage is TRBJ1-2; D possibly corresponds to TRBD1 (5 bases). V was trimmed by 5 bases and J by 4 bases, leaving 14 bases between them. CDR1 and CDR2 (germline): MRHNA, SNTAGT. The CDR3 length is 14 residues. Here the CDR3 reads CASSPESGSYGYTF. The DNA of the CDR3 is TGTGCCAGCAGTCCCGAGTCAGGGTCCTATGGCTACACCTTC.

This chain links TRBV7-9 with TRBJ1-1; no definite D call. Germline CDR1 reads SEHNR; CDR2 reads FQNEAQ (reference sequence). Trimming took off 2 bases at V and 5 bases at J, with 9 bases between the two ends. CDR3 size: 13 residues. This CDR3 reads CASSLITGTEAFF. The CDR3 nucleotides are TGTGCCAGCAGCTTAATAACGGGGACTGAAGCTTTCTTT.

The V and J genes are TRBV10-3 and TRBJ1-1, with 7 nucleotides matching TRBD1. The germline V gene has CDR1 ENHRY and CDR2 SYGVKD. The CDR3 has 17 residues. J gave up 6 bases and V 7 bases, and 20 bases lay outside the gene matches. In nucleotides, the CDR3 is TGTGCCATCACCCATGGAAGCTTGGGACAGAGAAGGCCTGAAGCTTTCTTT. It codes for CAITHGSLGQRRPEAFF.

The chain joins TRBV6-6 to TRBJ1-6; D is unclear. Germline V gene sequence: CDR1 MNHNY, CDR2 SVGAGI (reference sequence). Trimming removed 6 bases from V and 7 bases from J, with 13 bases in between. The length of the CDR3 is 14 residues. The CDR3 DNA is TGTGCCAGCAGCTCGGTAGAGAGGAATTCACCCCTCCACTTT. Its translation is CASSSVERNSPLHF.

The chain employs TRBV3-1 (or the pseudogene TRBV3-2) and TRBJ2-2; 8 bases agree with TRBD1. Germline CDR1 and CDR2: LGHDT and YNNKEL (reference sequence). Trimming removed 1 base from V and 4 bases from J; junction bases left unmatched: 5. This CDR3 is built from 16 residues. This CDR3 reads CASSQGLGTGTGELFF. The CDR3 DNA sequence: TGTGCCAGCAGCCAAGGACTCGGGACAGGCACCGGGGAGCTGTTTTTT.

This clone has more than one count but fewer than ten. The chain uses TRBV9 and TRBJ2-5; 9 nucleotides line up with TRBD1. The length of the CDR3 is 15 residues. V was pared by 4 bases and J by 5 bases, with 9 bases of the junction left unmatched. Germline CDR1 SGDLS, CDR2 YYNGEE. The CDR3 protein is CASSPQQGAWETQYF. The CDR3 DNA sequence: TGTGCCAGCAGCCCCCAACAGGGGGCATGGGAGACCCAGTACTTC.